This paragraph reports one TCR beta chain. It lacks a known antigen. Base qualities are not recorded, but no much larger clone differs from it by a single base. Sorted unstimulated T cells and proliferating T cells recovered from mixed lymphocyte reactions underwent TCRbeta CDR3 sequencing. Fresh whole blood from 9 to 10 HLA-typed healthy donors served as the source for isolating PBMCs. Unstimulated CD4+ regulatory T cells were FACS-sorted to map the origin of alloreactive clones. Libraries were built with the immunoSEQ multiplex PCR assay. Each sample had around 92,000 TCR templates assayed by the deep sequencing platform. Genomic DNA extracted from sorted T cells was used for TCRbeta CDR3 sequencing. In the original analysis: Clonal analysis of TCRbeta CDR3 data was done in the R programming language. Alloreactive CD4+ and CD8+ clones were defined by comparing unstimulated samples with post-reaction CFSE-low samples. By matching sequences to the repertoires of sorted unstimulated Treg and non-Treg cells, each alloreactive CD4+ clone was assigned a regulatory or non-regulatory origin. In TCRdb, the immuneACCESS table is reduced to in-frame sequences with V and J assigned. These tables do not hold every clone; where another copy was compared, an unresolved V gene accounts for under half, and the others remain unexplained. V and J calls and clone size come straight from that table; D and trimming were deduced from the DNA. The sample profile shows 95,000 to 110,000 clones; roughly 93% of them were found once. The ten largest clones take up approximately 0.58% of the sample.

V drops 3 bases and J drops 6 bases, leaving 15 bases in between. The CDR3 numbers 15 residues from cysteine through phenylalanine. Here the CDR3 DNA is all that survives: 45 bases in frame from base 1. CDR1 SEHNR and CDR2 FQNEAQ were looked up in the germline V gene (reference sequence). The sample originates from a study of siplizumab effects on memory and regulatory T cells (dated by TCRdb to between 2018 and 2021). Concerning the study at large: The study looked at the effect of siplizumab, an anti-CD2 antibody, on alloreactive T-cell subsets in allogeneic mixed lymphocyte reactions made from human PBMCs.

Points the paper makes about the study in general: Siplizumab significantly reduced the cumulative frequency of alloreactive sequences traceable to unstimulated CD4+ memory T cells. Sequences below about 10^-5 frequency were poorly captured, so only a minor fraction of alloreactive clones could be mapped to unstimulated subsets. Compared with memory T cells, unstimulated naive T cells appeared more diverse, and naive cells seemed to make a substantial contribution to the alloresponse. Among mappable alloreactive CD4+ clones, the Treg-derived fraction averaged around 63% with siplizumab versus roughly 30% in control reactions. Roughly 75-96% of proliferating CD4+ or CD8+ clones could not be assigned a naive or memory phenotype. Whether proliferating Tregs from siplizumab cultures actually had suppressive function was not functionally confirmed.

The sample was Tregs sorted from blood. Recombination connected TRBV7-9 to TRBJ2-1; TRBD1 is possibly the D segment (5 matching bases). This TCR came from a human donor in good health. The DNA sequence is TGTGCCAGCAGCTTGCAGGGATGGTCCCTCAATGAGCAGTTCTTC. Its protein is CASSLQGWSLNEQFF.